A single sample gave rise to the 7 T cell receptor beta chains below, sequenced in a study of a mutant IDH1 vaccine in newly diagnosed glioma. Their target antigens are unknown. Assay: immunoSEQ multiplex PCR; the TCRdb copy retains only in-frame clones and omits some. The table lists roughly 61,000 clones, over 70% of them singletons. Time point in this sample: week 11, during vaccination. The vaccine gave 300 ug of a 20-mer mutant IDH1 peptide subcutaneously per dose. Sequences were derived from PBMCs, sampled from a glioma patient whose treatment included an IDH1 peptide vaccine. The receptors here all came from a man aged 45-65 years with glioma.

CDR3 sequence: CASSEGVDQPQHF. As DNA, the CDR3 is TGCGCCAGCAGTGAGGGTGTCGATCAGCCCCAGCATTTT. The chain uses TRBV5-1 and TRBJ1-5; D is ambiguous. V was trimmed by 5 bases and J by 5 bases, leaving 11 bases between them. The CDR3 extends over 13 amino acids. CDR1 and CDR2 (germline): SGHRS, YFSETQ.

CDR3 coding DNA: TGTGCCAGCGGGGAAGGACCTAAGAGCTACGAGCAGTACTTC. This sequence encodes CASGEGPKSYEQYF. V is TRBV6-5 and J is TRBJ2-7; D unclear. Germline lookup yields CDR1 MNHEY and CDR2 SVGAGI. V lost 8 bases, J lost 3 bases, and 17 bases lay in between. The CDR3 sequence is 14 residues long.

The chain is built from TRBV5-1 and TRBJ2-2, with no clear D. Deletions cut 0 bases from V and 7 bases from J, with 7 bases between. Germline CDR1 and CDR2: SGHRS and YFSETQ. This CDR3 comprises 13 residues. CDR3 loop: CASSLDSRGELFF. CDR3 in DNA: TGCGCCAGCAGCTTGGACAGTCGCGGGGAGCTGTTTTTT.

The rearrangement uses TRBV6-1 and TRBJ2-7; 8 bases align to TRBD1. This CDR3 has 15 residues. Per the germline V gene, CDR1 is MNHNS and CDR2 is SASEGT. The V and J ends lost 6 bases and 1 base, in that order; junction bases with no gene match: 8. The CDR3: CASRERQGLSYEQYF. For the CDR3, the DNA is TGTGCCAGCAGGGAAAGACAGGGGTTGTCCTACGAGCAGTACTTC.

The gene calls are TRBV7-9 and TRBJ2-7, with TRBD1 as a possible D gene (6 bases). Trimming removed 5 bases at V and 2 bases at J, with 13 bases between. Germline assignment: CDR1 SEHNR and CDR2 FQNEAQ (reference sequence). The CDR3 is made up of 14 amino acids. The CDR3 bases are TGTGCCAGCAGCCAGACAGGAATTCCCTACGAGCAGTACTTC. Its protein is CASSQTGIPYEQYF.

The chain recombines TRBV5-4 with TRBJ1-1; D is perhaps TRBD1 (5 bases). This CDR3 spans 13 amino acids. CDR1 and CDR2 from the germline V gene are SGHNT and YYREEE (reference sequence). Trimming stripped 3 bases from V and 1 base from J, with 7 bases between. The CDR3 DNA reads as TGTGCCAGCAGCTCGACAGAGAACACTGAAGCTTTCTTT. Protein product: CASSSTENTEAFF.

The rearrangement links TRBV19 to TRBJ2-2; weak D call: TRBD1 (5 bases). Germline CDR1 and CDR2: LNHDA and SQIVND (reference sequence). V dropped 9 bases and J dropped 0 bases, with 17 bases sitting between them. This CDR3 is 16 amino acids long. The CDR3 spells CASQRQPPPNTGELFF. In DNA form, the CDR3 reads TGTGCCAGCCAGAGACAGCCACCACCGAACACCGGGGAGCTGTTTTTT.